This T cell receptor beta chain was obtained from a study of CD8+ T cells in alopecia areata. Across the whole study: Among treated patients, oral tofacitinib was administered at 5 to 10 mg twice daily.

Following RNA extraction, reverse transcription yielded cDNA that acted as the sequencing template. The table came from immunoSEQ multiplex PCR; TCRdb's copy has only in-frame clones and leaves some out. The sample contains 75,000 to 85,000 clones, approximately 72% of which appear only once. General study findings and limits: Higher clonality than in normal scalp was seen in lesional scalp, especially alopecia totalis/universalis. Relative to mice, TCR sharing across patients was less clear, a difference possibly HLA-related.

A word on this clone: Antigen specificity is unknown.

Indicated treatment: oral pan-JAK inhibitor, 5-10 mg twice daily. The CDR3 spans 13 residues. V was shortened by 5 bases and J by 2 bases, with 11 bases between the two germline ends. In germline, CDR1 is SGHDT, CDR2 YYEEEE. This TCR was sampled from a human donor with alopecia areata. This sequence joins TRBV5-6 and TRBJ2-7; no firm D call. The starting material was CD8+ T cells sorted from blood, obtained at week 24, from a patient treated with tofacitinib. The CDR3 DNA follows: TGTGCCAGCAGTCCTGAGGCAGCCTACGAGCAGTACTTC. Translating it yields CASSPEAAYEQYF.